This note documents a single T cell receptor beta chain sequence. Assignment of participants to cohorts was predicated upon participant-reported clinical history. Recovered Cohort 3 donors showed two negative PCRs, clearance, or symptom resolution. The sample is drawn from a study of blood T cell repertoires in COVID-19. Study overall: Acute-phase and convalescent COVID-19 samples originated in the United States, Italy and Spain. Sources were T cells, B-cell-depleted T cells, or PBMCs; the material itself was cDNA or gDNA.

The germline gives CDR1 GTSNPN, CDR2 SVGIG (reference sequence). Between the trimmed V and J ends, which lost 3 bases and 1 base, there was a span of 10 bases. The CDR3 totals 14 residues. This table comes from immunoSEQ multiplex PCR, and its TCRdb copy is limited to in-frame clones, with some not included. The table shows about 210,000 clones, with 80% to 90% occurring only once. The TCR was taken from a man aged 30-40 years who had recovered from COVID-19. Sample: PBMCs or T cells enriched from blood (not recorded which). This chain links TRBV30 with TRBJ1-3, with D possibly TRBD1 on 6 matching bases. Here the CDR3 reads CAWRTGLSGNTIYF. CDR3 coding DNA: TGTGCCTGGAGAACAGGGTTATCTGGAAACACCATATATTTT.